The following is a T cell receptor (beta chain) sequence with its context. The antigen remains undetermined. The data were produced by immunoSEQ multiplex PCR, yet TCRdb's version contains in-frame clones alone and is incomplete. In the table there are 84,000 or so clones, roughly 90% of which are singletons. This record comes from a study of OX40 agonist ivuxolimab in advanced cancers. Study-wide results and limits: The mean number of expanded clones was higher in CD8+ T cells than in CD4+. At doses 0.1 to 3.0 mg/kg, CD4+ and CD8+ clones expanded.

V was trimmed by 0 bases and J by 12 bases, leaving 13 bases between them. CDR1 and CDR2 (germline): LGHNA, YNFKEQ. The CDR3 loop spans 13 amino acids. Material: CD4+ or CD8+ T cells sorted from blood, obtained in a trial of the OX40 agonist ivuxolimab. The origin of this receptor is an adult with an advanced solid tumor such as melanoma, head and neck, liver or kidney cancer. This rearrangement joins TRBV4-2 to TRBJ2-3; possible D gene TRBD2, 7 bases. CDR3 in amino acids: CASSQDPTGGQYF. The DNA of the CDR3 is TGTGCCAGCAGCCAAGATCCGACGGGGGGCCAGTATTTT.